This TCR beta chain originates from a study of shared clonotypes between healthy human individuals. Trimming cost V 9 bases and J 6 bases, with 18 bases left between them. CDR3 length equals 13 residues. The germline gives CDR1 LNHDA, CDR2 SQIVND (reference sequence). Genomic DNA belonging to each subset was distributed in equal measure over several immunoSEQ plates. Measured with immunoSEQ multiplex PCR; TCRdb has only the in-frame clones, and not every one. The profile shows 2 million or so clones, 85% to 95% of them singletons. The sample taken for sequencing was naive CD4+ T cells sorted from blood. Subset of the sample: CD45RA+ positively selected. This TCR derives from a man younger than 35 in good health. The J gene is TRBJ2-7, the V gene TRBV19; D not certain. Here the CDR3 reads CASSPKEFGEQYF. CDR3 sequence (DNA): TGTGCCAGCAGCCCCAAAGAGTTCGGCGAGCAGTACTTC.